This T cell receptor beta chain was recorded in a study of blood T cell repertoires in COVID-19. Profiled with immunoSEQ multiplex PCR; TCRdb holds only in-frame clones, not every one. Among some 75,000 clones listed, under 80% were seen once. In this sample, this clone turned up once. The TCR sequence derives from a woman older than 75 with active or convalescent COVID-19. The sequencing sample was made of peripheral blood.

CDR3 sequence reads: CASSLGLAGAGETQYF. CDR3 nucleotides: TGCGCCAGCAGCCTGGGACTAGCGGGCGCCGGAGAGACCCAGTACTTC. The chain combines TRBV4-1 with TRBJ2-5; 12 bases are a match to TRBD2. V trimming: 4 bases; J trimming: 4 bases; junction bases outside the gene matches: 7. This CDR3 is 16 amino acids long. Germline V gives CDR1 MGHRA, CDR2 YSYEKL.